The clone carrying this T cell receptor (beta chain) came up a few times. The CDR3 sequence is 13 residues long. Per germline, CDR1 SGHVS and CDR2 FNYEAQ. Trimming cost V 5 bases and J 6 bases, with 12 bases left between them. The data originate from a study of blood T cells in healthy people across ages. Then a second PCR, running roughly 7 to 11 cycles, was carried out with a sample-barcoded 5' primer and a J-beta primer mix. A single record per CDR3 protein comes from TCRdb applying MiXCR to the 5' RACE reads. Among some 880,000 distinct CDR3 sequences listed, 35% to 40% were seen once. Samples each yielded at least 5 micrograms of total RNA.

The sequence was obtained from a man between 18 and 29 years old in good health. The sequenced material came from blood. V gene TRBV7-6 combines with J gene TRBJ2-3; D unresolved. CDR3 protein: CASSVGQEDTQYF. The CDR3 DNA reads as TGTGCCAGCAGCGTAGGGCAAGAGGATACGCAGTATTTT.